The 29 T cell receptor beta chains below were found in one sample sequenced in a study of blood T cell repertoires in COVID-19. The data were produced by immunoSEQ multiplex PCR, yet TCRdb's version contains in-frame clones alone and is incomplete. Of 250,000 to 400,000 clones listed, more than 70% are singletons. Sequencing input: peripheral blood. The receptors stem from a woman in her thirties with COVID-19, enrolled during active disease.

The genes are TRBV5-4 and TRBJ2-7; a weak D match, TRBD1 (5 bases). Per germline, CDR1 SGHNT and CDR2 YYREEE (reference sequence). The CDR3 has 12 amino acids. V was cut by 2 bases and J by 5 bases, with 8 bases left in between. The CDR3 sequence: CASSFVGHEQYF. CDR3 DNA: TGTGCCAGCAGCTTCGTGGGGCACGAGCAGTACTTC. Together with reference TRBV5-4 and TRBJ2-7, the CDR3 gives the full variable domain: ETGVTQSPTHLIKTRGQQVTLRCSSQSGHNTVSWYQQALGQGPQFIFQYYREEENGRGNFPPRFSGLQFPNYSSELNVNALELDDSALYLCASSFVGHEQYFGPGTRLTVT.

The V and J genes are TRBV5-1 and TRBJ1-4, with D possibly being TRBD1 (5 bases). Germline V gives CDR1 SGHRS, CDR2 YFSETQ. The V end was cut by 5 bases, the J end by 8 bases, with 13 bases between. This CDR3 contains 13 residues. In DNA, the CDR3 is TGCGCCAGCAGACTCGGGGGTGAGGAAAAACTGTTTTTT. Encoded protein: CASRLGGEEKLFF. Variable domain in full (rest from reference TRBV5-1 and TRBJ1-4): KAGVTQTPRYLIKTRGQQVTLSCSPISGHRSVSWYQQTPGQGLQFLFEYFSETQRNKGNFPGRFSGRQFSNSRSEMNVSTLELGDSALYLCASRLGGEEKLFFGSGTQLSVL.

This clone was seen just once. Here the CDR3 reads CASSAGTGFDNEQFF. DNA of the CDR3: TGTGCCAGCAGCGCAGGGACAGGGTTCGACAATGAGCAGTTCTTC. J is TRBJ2-1 and V is TRBV7-8; 9 nucleotides align to TRBD1. The CDR3 runs to 15 residues. The germline V gene encodes CDR1 SGHVS and CDR2 FQNEAQ. V lost 5 bases and J lost 5; bases outside the gene matches: 7.

The rearrangement links TRBV9 to TRBJ2-5, with TRBD2 identical over 9 bases. V lost 4 bases, J lost 4 bases, and 8 bases stayed unmatched. The CDR3 extends over 15 amino acids. The germline CDR1 and CDR2 sequences are SGDLS and YYNGEE. Written as DNA, the CDR3 is TGTGCCAGCAGCACCCAGGGACTAGCTGGAGAGACCCAGTACTTC. Translation: CASSTQGLAGETQYF.

The chain has TRBV9 and TRBJ2-2; 8 bases map to TRBD1. With V trimmed by 3 bases and J by 7 bases, 8 bases remained unmatched. The CDR3 runs to 15 residues. The germline CDR1 and CDR2 sequences are SGDLS and YYNGEE. The CDR3 region is CASSAGGTGGGELFF. In DNA, the CDR3 is TGTGCCAGCAGCGCCGGCGGTACAGGGGGCGGGGAGCTGTTTTTT.

This chain connects TRBV2 to TRBJ2-7; 8 bases agree with TRBD2. The J segment lost 0 bases and the V segment lost 6 bases, leaving 13 bases of the junction unmatched. Germline values: CDR1 SNHLY, CDR2 FYNNEI. The CDR3 has 17 amino acids. CDR3 in amino acids: CASRSGGAGGRSYEQYV. CDR3 coding DNA: TGTGCCAGCAGGTCCGGGGGGGCGGGGGGCCGCTCCTACGAGCAGTACGTC.

This chain links TRBV5-1 with TRBJ2-7; 12 bases align to TRBD1. Losses at the gene ends were 3 bases for V and 0 bases for J; bases not matched to a gene: 13. Germline-derived CDR1 and CDR2 are SGHRS and YFSETQ. CDR3 length: 19 residues. The CDR3 here is CASSSRGQGADYISYEQYF. The CDR3 DNA reads as TGCGCCAGCAGCTCCCGGGGACAGGGGGCCGATTATATCTCCTACGAGCAGTACTTC.

This chain uses TRBV18 with TRBJ1-1, with 8 bases that match TRBD1. V lost 6 bases, J lost 7 bases, and 7 bases stayed unmatched. From germline, CDR1 is KGHSH and CDR2 LQKENI. The CDR3 is 13 amino acids. For the CDR3, the DNA is TGTGCCAGCTCCCCGGCCGGGACAGGTGAAGCTTTCTTT. Translating it yields CASSPAGTGEAFF. The variable domain in full, completed from reference TRBV18 and TRBJ1-1, reads NAGVMQNPRHLVRRRGQEARLRCSPMKGHSHVYWYRQLPEEGLKFMVYLQKENIIDESGMPKERFSAEFPKEGPSILRIQQVVRGDSAAYFCASSPAGTGEAFFGQGTRLTVV.

The chain has TRBV5-1 and TRBJ1-1; D might be TRBD1 (5 bases). V lost 3 bases and J 0 bases, leaving 15 bases between the germline ends. The length of the CDR3 is 16 residues. Germline loops: CDR1 SGHRS, CDR2 YFSETQ. The CDR3 nucleotides are TGCGCCAGCAGCTCGGGGGGAGTAGTCCTGAACACTGAAGCTTTCTTT. Its translation is CASSSGGVVLNTEAFF.

The chain has TRBV4-1 and TRBJ2-7; D perhaps matches TRBD2 (6 bases). Germline values: CDR1 MGHRA, CDR2 YSYEKL. The CDR3 covers 15 residues. V lost 5 bases, J lost 5 bases, and 19 bases lay in between. The CDR3 DNA follows: TGCGCCAGCAGCACCACGGATGCGGGGAGCCACGAGCAGTACTTC. Its protein product is CASSTTDAGSHEQYF.

This clone was seen only once. The chain employs TRBV11-3 and TRBJ2-1; 9 bases line up with TRBD1. Germline V gene sequence: CDR1 SGHNT, CDR2 YENEEA. V was clipped by 6 bases and J by 5 bases; unmatched bases: 14. This CDR3 contains 17 residues. The CDR3 DNA reads as TGTGCCAGCAGTCAAGGAGGGGGACAGGGAAAGAACAATGAGCAGTTCTTC. This encodes CASSQGGGQGKNNEQFF.

The J gene is TRBJ2-3, the V gene TRBV7-2; a weak D match, TRBD1 (5 bases). Germline loops: CDR1 SGHTA, CDR2 FQGNSA. Trimming removed 1 base from V and 1 base from J, with 9 bases in between. The CDR3 covers 15 residues. CDR3 DNA sequence: TGTGCCAGCAGCTTAGAGAGCAGGGGCACAGATACGCAGTATTTT. Its protein is CASSLESRGTDTQYF.

For this clone: At the DNA level, this CDR3 is encoded by other sequences in the same sample as well. This rearrangement joins TRBV7-2 to TRBJ2-6; a possible D gene is TRBD2 (6 bases). This CDR3 contains 15 residues. The V and J ends lost 3 bases and 3 bases respectively, with 9 bases between them. Germline CDR1 is SGHTA and CDR2 is FQGNSA. CDR3 bases: TGTGCCAGCAGCTTTGGGGGGAGTGGGGCCAACGTCCTGACTTTC. Protein: CASSFGGSGANVLTF. Combining the CDR3 with reference TRBV7-2 and TRBJ2-6 gives the whole variable domain GAGVSQSPSNKVTEKGKDVELRCDPISGHTALYWYRQSLGQGLEFLIYFQGNSAPDKSGLPSDRFSAERTGGSVSTLTIQRTQQEDSAVYLCASSFGGSGANVLTFGAGSRLTVL.

This chain joins TRBV29-1 and TRBJ1-1, with a weak D call TRBD1 (6 bases). The germline V gene has CDR1 SQVTM and CDR2 ANQGSEA. V lost 4 bases, J lost 5 bases, and 14 bases lay in between. The CDR3 covers 13 residues. The CDR3 DNA reads TGCAGCGTTGCAGGGGCGCTTTATACTGAAGCTTTCTTT. This translates into CSVAGALYTEAFF.

CDR3 bases: TGTGCCCTTCAGGGACAGCCCGATGAGCAGTTCTTC. It yields the protein CALQGQPDEQFF. The chain uses TRBV19 and TRBJ2-1; the match to TRBD1 covers 7 bases. This CDR3 region has 12 residues. CDR1 and CDR2 from the germline V gene are LNHDA and SQIVND (reference sequence). J gave up 8 bases and V 11 bases, and 9 bases lay outside the gene matches.

The gene calls are TRBV5-1 and TRBJ1-1; 7 bases are a match to TRBD1. CDR1 SGHRS and CDR2 YFSETQ come from the germline V gene. V dropped 7 bases and J dropped 3; count of bases not matched to a gene: 12. The CDR3 consists of 15 residues. CDR3 residues: CASRDPRTGDTEAFF. The CDR3 nucleotides read TGCGCCAGCCGTGACCCTCGGACAGGAGACACTGAAGCTTTCTTT.

The chain has TRBV4-3 and TRBJ2-1; TRBD2 matches at 8 bases. The ends lost 0 bases at V and 0 bases at J; junction bases unmatched: 10. CDR3 size: 19 residues. The germline V gene encodes CDR1 LGHNA and CDR2 YSLEER. CDR3 in amino acids: CASSQESAGAPSSYNEQFF. The CDR3 nucleotides are TGCGCCAGCAGCCAAGAGTCAGCGGGGGCCCCGAGCTCCTACAATGAGCAGTTCTTC.

CDR3 protein: CASSRTARETQYF. The CDR3 DNA follows: TGTGCCAGCTCTCGGACAGCTCGGGAGACCCAGTACTTC. The chain uses TRBV18 and TRBJ2-5; D is possibly TRBD1 (6 bases). The CDR3 is 13 residues long. V lost 6 bases, J lost 5 bases, and 13 bases lay in between. CDR1 is KGHSH, CDR2 LQKENI, per germline.

The V call is TRBV7-2, the J call TRBJ2-3, with TRBD2 matching 16 bases. The junction had 4 bases not matched to a gene; V was cut back by 3 bases and J by 7 bases. The CDR3 consists of 16 residues. Germline values: CDR1 SGHTA, CDR2 FQGNSA. This chain's CDR3 is CASSLGLAGGQYTQYF. The CDR3 region has the DNA TGTGCCAGCAGCTTGGGACTAGCGGGGGGGCAATATACGCAGTATTTT.

The chain recombines TRBV2 with TRBJ2-7; tentative D call: TRBD1 (7 bases). The CDR3 consists of 13 residues. V was pared by 6 bases and J by 6 bases, with 15 bases between. Germline V gene lookup returns CDR1 SNHLY and CDR2 FYNNEI. The CDR3 DNA reads TGTGCCAGCAGCTACGACAGGGAGGTCGAGCAGTACTTC. Translated, it gives CASSYDREVEQYF.

This sequence joins TRBV2 and TRBJ1-2; D unclear. V was shortened by 8 bases and J by 0 bases, with 16 bases between the two germline ends. Per germline, CDR1 SNHLY and CDR2 FYNNEI. There are 15 residues in the CDR3. CDR3 DNA: TGTGCCAGCCGCGGACTGAAAGGGCCTAACTATGGCTACACCTTC. Protein: CASRGLKGPNYGYTF.

The chain links TRBV5-6 to TRBJ1-1; 7 nucleotides align to TRBD1. The CDR3 has 13 residues. J was trimmed by 11 bases and V by 0 bases; bases with no gene match: 7. Per the germline V gene, CDR1 is SGHDT and CDR2 is YYEEEE. CDR3 residues: CASSLVDRVDAFF. The CDR3 bases are TGTGCCAGCAGCTTGGTCGACAGGGTGGATGCTTTCTTT.

J is TRBJ2-3 and V is TRBV11-3, with D maybe TRBD2 (7 bases). CDR3 length equals 14 residues. Per the germline V gene, CDR1 is SGHNT and CDR2 is YENEEA. V dropped 5 bases and J dropped 4 bases, with 13 bases sitting between them. The CDR3 is CASSHGGPADTQYF. CDR3 in DNA: TGTGCCAGCAGCCACGGGGGGCCGGCAGATACGCAGTATTTT.

This clone has only a few counts. Additional DNA sequences in this sample encode the identical CDR3. The rearrangement joins TRBV11-2 to TRBJ2-7; 10 positions match TRBD1. V shed 5 bases, J shed 2 bases, and the junction held 3 bases outside the gene matches. The CDR3 has 14 residues. Germline V CDR1 and CDR2: SGHAT, FQNNGV. The DNA of the CDR3 is TGTGCCAGCAGCCTCGGGACAGGGGCCTACGAGCAGTACTTC. Its protein product is CASSLGTGAYEQYF.

V is TRBV6-5 and J is TRBJ2-5, with 7 bases identical to TRBD1. Unmatched junction bases numbered 8, after V lost 6 bases and J lost 7 bases. Germline CDR1 reads MNHEY; CDR2 reads SVGAGI. The CDR3 has 13 amino acids. This chain's CDR3 is CASRSTGEGTQYF. The CDR3, as DNA: TGTGCCAGCAGATCAACAGGGGAAGGGACCCAGTACTTC.

This sequence joins TRBV28 and TRBJ2-7, with 7 bases aligning to TRBD1. Germline CDR1 reads MDHEN; CDR2 reads SYDVKM. The V gene end was trimmed by 8 bases and the J gene end by 0 bases; junction bases not matched to a gene: 10. CDR3 length: 15 amino acids. The CDR3 spells CASGLQGPSSYEQYV. For the CDR3, the DNA is TGTGCCAGCGGCCTACAGGGGCCTAGCTCCTACGAGCAGTACGTC.

This chain joins TRBV5-6 and TRBJ2-5, with D uncertain. This CDR3 has 15 amino acids. Trimming pared 2 bases from V and 4 bases from J, leaving 15 bases between. Per the germline V gene, CDR1 is SGHDT and CDR2 is YYEEEE. CDR3 DNA sequence: TGTGCCAGCAGCTTTTTTGCGGTCACTTCAGAGACCCAGTACTTC. Protein: CASSFFAVTSETQYF.

The chain recombines TRBV5-1 with TRBJ2-7; D may be TRBD1 (5 bases). The CDR3 has 14 residues. CDR1 is SGHRS and CDR2 is YFSETQ in the germline V gene. The germline V and J ends were trimmed by 3 bases and 1 base, with 11 bases remaining between them. The CDR3 DNA reads as TGCGCCAGCAGCTCCGGACATTCATCCTACGAGCAGTACTTC. Translation gives CASSSGHSSYEQYF. The full variable domain, completed using reference TRBV5-1 and TRBJ2-7, is KAGVTQTPRYLIKTRGQQVTLSCSPISGHRSVSWYQQTPGQGLQFLFEYFSETQRNKGNFPGRFSGRQFSNSRSEMNVSTLELGDSALYLCASSSGHSSYEQYFGPGTRLTVT.

CDR3 sequence (DNA): TGTGCCAGCAGCCCCGGGGGACAGGGGGCTAAGGGCTACACCTTC. It is translated as CASSPGGQGAKGYTF. The chain uses TRBV7-2 and TRBJ1-2; 12 bases agree with TRBD1. Unmatched junction bases numbered 9, after V lost 5 bases and J lost 8 bases. The CDR3 is 15 amino acids. Germline CDR1 is SGHTA and CDR2 is FQGNSA.